Presented here are 10 T cell receptor beta chains from one specimen sequenced in a study of identical twins. TCRdb passed the 5' RACE reads through MiXCR, listing each CDR3 protein once. The sample lists about 730,000 distinct CDR3 sequences, over 20% occurring once. The data also belong to a second study, concerning T cells expressing NK-cell markers.

The specimen was PBMCs. These receptor sequences come from a woman younger than 35 in good health.

This clonotype showed up just a few times. The J gene is TRBJ1-2, the V gene TRBV12-3 or TRBV12-4, with no clear D. This CDR3 has 13 amino acids. V lost 5 bases and J lost 8, with 15 bases in between. The CDR3 reads CASSPLSKGGYTF. In DNA, the CDR3 is TGTGCCAGCAGTCCCCTCTCTAAGGGAGGCTACACCTTC.

This clonotype was recorded a few times. This rearrangement joins TRBV7-2 to TRBJ2-3; no clear D. Trimming cost V 2 bases and J 4 bases, with 7 bases left between them. The CDR3 sequence is 13 residues long. The V gene's germline CDR1 is SGHTA and CDR2 FQGNSA. CDR3 sequence reads: CASSLTFPDTQYF. Here the CDR3 DNA reads TGTGCCAGCAGCTTAACTTTCCCAGATACGCAGTATTTT.

The chain recombines TRBV12-3 or TRBV12-4 with TRBJ2-7; the D gene is possibly TRBD2 (5 bases). There are 14 residues in the CDR3. The V and J ends lost 2 bases and 5 bases respectively, with 13 bases between them. The CDR3 DNA reads TGTGCCAGCAGTTTATATGGAGGAATCCACGAGCAGTACTTC. Protein product: CASSLYGGIHEQYF.

The gene calls are TRBV6-1 and TRBJ2-2, with TRBD1 as a possible D gene (5 bases). Germline loops: CDR1 MNHNS, CDR2 SASEGT. V was pared by 6 bases and J by 5 bases, with 16 bases between. The CDR3 is 15 amino acids. The CDR3 loop reads CASSPDTVGTGELFF. The CDR3 DNA reads as TGTGCCAGCAGCCCGGACACGGTAGGAACCGGGGAGCTGTTTTTT.

This rearrangement joins TRBV6-1 to TRBJ2-3, with TRBD2 matching over 11 bases. CDR1 and CDR2 from the germline V gene are MNHNS and SASEGT. The CDR3 has 15 amino acids. Unmatched junction bases numbered 8, after V lost 6 bases and J lost 6 bases. This CDR3 reads CASRRTSGLRDTQYF. Written as DNA, the CDR3 is TGTGCCAGCAGAAGGACTAGCGGGTTAAGGGATACGCAGTATTTT.

The J gene is TRBJ2-5, the V gene TRBV7-6; D uncertain. Trimming took off 3 bases at V and 1 base at J, with 9 bases between the two ends. CDR3 length: 14 amino acids. CDR1 is SGHVS, CDR2 FNYEAQ, per germline. CDR3 DNA: TGTGCCAGCAGCTTGCGTGCCCTCCAAGAGACCCAGTACTTC. Its protein is CASSLRALQETQYF. Full variable domain (outside the CDR3, taken from reference TRBV7-6 and TRBJ2-5): GAGVSQSPRYKVTKRGQDVALRCDPISGHVSLYWYRQALGQGPEFLTYFNYEAQQDKSGLPNDRFSAERPEGSISTLTIQRTEQRDSAMYRCASSLRALQETQYFGPGTRLLVL.

This clonotype showed up just a few times. The chain joins TRBV29-1 to TRBJ2-7; the match to TRBD2 covers 7 bases. Germline CDR1 and CDR2: SQVTM and ANQGSEA. The CDR3 totals 11 residues. V shed 6 bases and J 6 bases; nucleotides not matched to a gene: 5. The DNA for the CDR3 is TGCAGCGTCGGACTAGTGGGCGAGCAGTACTTC. It specifies CSVGLVGEQYF.

This clonotype was observed a few times. V and J are TRBV20-1 and TRBJ2-3; D ambiguous. This CDR3 contains 10 residues. Trimming removed 6 bases at V and 4 bases at J, with 5 bases between. The germline V gene encodes CDR1 DFQATT and CDR2 SNEGSKA (reference sequence). The CDR3 here is CSADSDTQYF. The CDR3 coding sequence is TGCAGTGCGGATTCAGATACGCAGTATTTT.

For this clonotype: The conserved closing phenylalanine or tryptophan is absent in this CDR3, likely reflecting a read error. The chain is built from TRBV7-8 and TRBJ2-7, with D unresolved. The CDR3 runs 12 residues. The ends were cut back, 0 bases at V and 3 bases at J, with 3 bases in the middle. Germline V lookup: CDR1 SGHVS, CDR2 FQNEAQ. CDR3 loop: CASSLAHYEQYL. The CDR3 bases are TGTGCCAGCAGCTTAGCCCACTACGAGCAGTACCTC.

J is TRBJ2-5 and V is TRBV12-3 or TRBV12-4; TRBD1 agrees at 9 bases. Trimming removed 5 bases from V and 5 bases from J; junction bases left unmatched: 3. The CDR3 sequence is 13 residues long. CDR3 amino acids: CASSIGQGETQYF. In nucleotides, the CDR3 is TGTGCCAGCAGTATCGGACAGGGGGAGACCCAGTACTTC.